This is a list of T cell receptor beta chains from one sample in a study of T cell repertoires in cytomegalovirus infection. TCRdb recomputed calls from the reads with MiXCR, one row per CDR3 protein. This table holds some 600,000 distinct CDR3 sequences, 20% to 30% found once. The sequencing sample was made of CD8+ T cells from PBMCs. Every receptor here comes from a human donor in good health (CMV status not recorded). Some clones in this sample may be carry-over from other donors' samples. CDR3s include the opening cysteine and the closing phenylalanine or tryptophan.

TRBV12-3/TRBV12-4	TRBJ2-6	CASTGANVLTF
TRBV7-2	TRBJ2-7	CASSSPGTRAGEQYF
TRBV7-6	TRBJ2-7	CASSLNTKYEQYF
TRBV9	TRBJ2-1	CASSVGGGVYNEQFF
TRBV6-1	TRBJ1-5	CASSELGRSKPQHF
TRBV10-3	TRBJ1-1	CAIKGREDEAFF
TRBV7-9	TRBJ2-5	CASGGQETQYF
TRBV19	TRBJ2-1	CASSSTGPFYNEQFF
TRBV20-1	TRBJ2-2	CSATGLPGELFF
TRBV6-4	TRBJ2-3	CASSEGDRTDTQYF
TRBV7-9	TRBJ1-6	CASSLPGQGGNSPLHF
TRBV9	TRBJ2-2	CSSSVGGGAGGGELFF
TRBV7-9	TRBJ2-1	CASSLKCFSSNEQFF
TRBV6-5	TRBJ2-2	CASSSVAAGELFF
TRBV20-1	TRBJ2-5	CSATGGMGQVTETQYF
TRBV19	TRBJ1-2	CASSLPLKGPTNYGYTF
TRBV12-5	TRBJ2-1	CASGLASGGLYNEQFF
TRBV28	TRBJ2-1	CASSLSAGHNEQFF
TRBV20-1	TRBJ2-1	CSARSSWYNEQFF
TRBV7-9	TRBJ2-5	CASSHKGRETQYF
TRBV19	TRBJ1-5	CATSGQGDQPQHF
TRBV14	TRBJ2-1	CASSRGRNAYNEQFF
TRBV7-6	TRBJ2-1	CASSPDTRNIYEQFF
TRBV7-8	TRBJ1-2	CASSLYRGYGYTF
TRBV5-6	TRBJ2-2	CASSLAGTGVPSGELFF
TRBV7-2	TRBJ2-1	CASSAPGTSGQNEQFF
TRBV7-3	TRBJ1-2	CASSLKGRGAANYGYTF
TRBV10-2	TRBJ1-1	CASSEVLQGSTEAFF
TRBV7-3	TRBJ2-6	CASSFPGLAGGANVLTF
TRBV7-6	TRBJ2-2	CASSRTAGTGELFF
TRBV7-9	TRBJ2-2	CASSSLPGQGVNTGELFF
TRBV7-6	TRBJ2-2	CASSLLEPPGELFF
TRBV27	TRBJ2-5	CASSRTGGETQYF
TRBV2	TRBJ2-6	CASGLPGGRGANVLTF
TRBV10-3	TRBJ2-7	CAIIGESYEQYF
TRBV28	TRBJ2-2	CASSLNRGATGELFF
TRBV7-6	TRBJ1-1	CASSPKGAREAFF
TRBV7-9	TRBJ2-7	CASSSGLAGDEQYF
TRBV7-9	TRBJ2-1	CASSSDDGTNEQFF
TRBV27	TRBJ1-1	CANSLWGVANTEAFF